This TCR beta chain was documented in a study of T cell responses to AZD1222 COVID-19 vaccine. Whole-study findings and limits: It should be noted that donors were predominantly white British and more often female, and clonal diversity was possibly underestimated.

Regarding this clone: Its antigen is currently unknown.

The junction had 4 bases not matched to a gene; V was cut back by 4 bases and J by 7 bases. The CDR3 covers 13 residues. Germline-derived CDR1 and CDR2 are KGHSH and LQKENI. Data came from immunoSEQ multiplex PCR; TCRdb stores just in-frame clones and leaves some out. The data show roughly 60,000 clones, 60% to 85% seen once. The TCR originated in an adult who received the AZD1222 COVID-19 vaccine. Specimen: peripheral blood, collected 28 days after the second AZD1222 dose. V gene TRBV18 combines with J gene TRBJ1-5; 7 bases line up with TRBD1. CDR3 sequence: CASSRIQGQPQHF. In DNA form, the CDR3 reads TGTGCCAGCTCACGCATACAGGGGCAGCCCCAGCATTTT. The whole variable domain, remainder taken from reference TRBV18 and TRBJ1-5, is NAGVMQNPRHLVRRRGQEARLRCSPMKGHSHVYWYRQLPEEGLKFMVYLQKENIIDESGMPKERFSAEFPKEGPSILRIQQVVRGDSAAYFCASSRIQGQPQHFGDGTRLSIL.